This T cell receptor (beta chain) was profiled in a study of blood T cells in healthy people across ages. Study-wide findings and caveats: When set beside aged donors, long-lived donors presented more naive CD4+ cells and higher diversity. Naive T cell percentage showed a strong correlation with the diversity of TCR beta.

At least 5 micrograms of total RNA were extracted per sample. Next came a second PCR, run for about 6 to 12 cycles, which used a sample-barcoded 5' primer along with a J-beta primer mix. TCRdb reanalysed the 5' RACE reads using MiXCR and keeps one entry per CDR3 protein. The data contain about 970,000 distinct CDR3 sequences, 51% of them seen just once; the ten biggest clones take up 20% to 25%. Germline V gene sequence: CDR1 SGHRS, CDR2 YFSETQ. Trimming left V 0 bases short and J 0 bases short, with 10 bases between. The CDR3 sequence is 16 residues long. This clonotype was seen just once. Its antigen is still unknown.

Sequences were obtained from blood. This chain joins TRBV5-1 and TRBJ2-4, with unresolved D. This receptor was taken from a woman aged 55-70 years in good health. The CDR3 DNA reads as TGCGCCAGCAGCTTGGAACTGACTCAAGCCAAAAACATTCAGTACTTC. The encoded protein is CASSLELTQAKNIQYF.